The entry below describes one T cell receptor beta chain. This clone was seen only once. What antigen it recognizes has not been identified. No much larger clone is present one base from it, and per-base qualities are unavailable. TCRbeta CDR3 regions were amplified from genomic DNA using the immunoSEQ Assay, a bias-controlled multiplex PCR. For the original study's pipeline: The number of nucleated cells in each sample was estimated from the amplification of reference gene primers within the assay. Sequence reads were collapsed and filtered to measure the absolute abundance of every unique TCRbeta CDR3 rearrangement. For each sample, productive Simpson clonality was calculated as the square root of Simpson's diversity index across productive rearrangements. Drawn from immuneACCESS, this table holds only the in-frame rearrangements with V and J called that TCRdb kept. Clones are partly lost; checked studies trace under half to an unresolved V gene and leave the rest unexplained. Clonal size and the V and J genes are those of that table, whereas D and trimming came from the DNA. The sample profile shows 250,000 to 300,000 clones; roughly 86% of them were found once. The top ten constitute roughly 1.8% of the sample.

The data were obtained in a study of blood T cell repertoires in COVID-19 (TCRdb year 2020). Background for the entire study: Samples covering the acute and convalescent phases of COVID-19 were provided by collaborators in the United States, Italy and Spain. The material from the prospective study consisted of cDNA or gDNA derived from T cells, B-cell-depleted T cells, or PBMCs. Subjects who had been exposed to COVID-19, were actively infected with it, or had recovered from it provided the deeply sampled blood TCRbeta repertoires that made up the dataset. The repertoires were made available in a free public database intended to serve as a resource for research on the immune response to SARS-CoV-2. The samples were drawn from two sources: the first 160 participants of the ongoing ImmuneRACE study, and fewer than 1,500 subjects contributed by 6 global collaborators. A de-identified subject ID, COVID-19 status, age in years and sex were almost always included in the sample metadata. Where HLA class I and class II types were available, the types were taken from metadata supplied by the sample provider, not from assay-based typing.

The study at large found these results: How much clinical and demographic metadata was included differed by source and by participant, and the metadata was provided uncurated.

Looking up the germline V gene yields CDR1 SGHTA and CDR2 FQGTGA. The germline V end is reduced by 5 bases and the J end by 0 bases; junction bases left unmatched: 9. Measured from the cysteine to the phenylalanine, the CDR3 is 17 residues long. CDR3 DNA only is kept here, 51 bases in frame from base 1. Participants in the prospective study were aged about 18 to 100 years, lived in approximately 26 United States geographic areas, and enrolled through a virtual design. To assign participants to cohorts, the prospective study relied on clinical history that participants themselves reported in a screening survey and a study questionnaire. Recovered participants in ImmuneRACE Cohort 3 were defined by two consecutive negative NP/OP PCR tests, clearance by a healthcare professional, or resolution of symptoms. Each participant in the prospective study had whole blood, serum and a nasopharyngeal or oropharyngeal swab collected by mobile phlebotomists. Prospective study participants could optionally give additional blood draws and questionnaires over a roughly 2-month period. Prospective study blood samples were shipped either frozen or at room temperature before DNA extraction.

Input material: PBMCs or T cells enriched from blood (not recorded which). This receptor was taken from an older woman who had recovered from COVID-19. Recombination connected TRBV7-3 to TRBJ2-1, and TRBD2 matches 8 of the central bases. The CDR3 loop reads CASSDSGGPSSYNEQFF. At the DNA level, the sequence is TGTGCCAGCAGCGACAGCGGGGGTCCCAGCTCCTACAATGAGCAGTTCTTC.